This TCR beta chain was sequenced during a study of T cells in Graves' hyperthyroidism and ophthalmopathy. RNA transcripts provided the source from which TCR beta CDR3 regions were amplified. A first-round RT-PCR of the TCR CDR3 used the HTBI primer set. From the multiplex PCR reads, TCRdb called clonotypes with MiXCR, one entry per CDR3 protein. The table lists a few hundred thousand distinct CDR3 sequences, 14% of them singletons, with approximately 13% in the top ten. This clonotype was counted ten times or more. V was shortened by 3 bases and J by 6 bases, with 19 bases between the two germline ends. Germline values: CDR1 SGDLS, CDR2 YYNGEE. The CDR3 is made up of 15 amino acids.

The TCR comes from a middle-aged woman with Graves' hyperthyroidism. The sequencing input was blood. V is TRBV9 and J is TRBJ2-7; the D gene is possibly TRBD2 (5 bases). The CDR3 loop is CASSADVTGFAEQYF. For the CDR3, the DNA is TGTGCCAGCAGCGCCGACGTAACGGGGTTCGCCGAGCAGTACTTC.